Described below is a single T cell receptor (beta chain) sequence and its context. Its cognate antigen is unknown. This sample stems from a study of radiation and T cells in renal cell carcinoma. The overall study: Nephrectomy followed 15 Gy stereotactic body radiation by 4 weeks.

CDR3 size: 13 residues. Trimming took off 2 bases at V and 8 bases at J, with 9 bases between the two ends. Germline loops: CDR1 SGHTA, CDR2 FQGNSA. Regarding time point: baseline pretreatment blood. The treatment was: 15 Gy SBRT to primary tumor, nephrectomy 4 weeks later. After SBRT, blood was collected at 2 and 4 weeks, plus baseline. The tumor was a clear cell renal cell carcinoma. Assay: immunoSEQ multiplex PCR; the TCRdb copy retains only in-frame clones and omits some. The sample has 150,000 or so clones; 88% are singletons. Study-level points and caveats: Without pretreatment biopsies, baseline tumor clonotype presence was undetermined.

The sample was blood, taken from a patient whose treatment included radiotherapy and nephrectomy. This clonotype was sampled from a woman aged 65 to 85 with renal cell carcinoma. The V and J genes are TRBV7-2 and TRBJ1-4; D is uncertain. CDR3 sequence reads: CASSLMVREKLFF. CDR3 nucleotides: TGTGCCAGCAGCTTAATGGTGCGCGAAAAACTGTTTTTT.